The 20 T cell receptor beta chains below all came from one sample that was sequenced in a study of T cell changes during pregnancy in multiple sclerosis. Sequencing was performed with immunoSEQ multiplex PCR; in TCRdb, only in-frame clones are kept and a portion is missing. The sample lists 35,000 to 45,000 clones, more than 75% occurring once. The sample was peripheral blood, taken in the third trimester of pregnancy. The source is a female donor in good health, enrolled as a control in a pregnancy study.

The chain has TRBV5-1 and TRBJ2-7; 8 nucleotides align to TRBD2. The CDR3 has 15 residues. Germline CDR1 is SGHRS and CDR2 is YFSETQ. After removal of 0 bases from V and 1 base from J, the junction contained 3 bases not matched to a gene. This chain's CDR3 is CASSLAGGKSYEQYF. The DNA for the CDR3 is TGCGCCAGCAGCTTGGCGGGGGGGAAATCCTACGAGCAGTACTTC.

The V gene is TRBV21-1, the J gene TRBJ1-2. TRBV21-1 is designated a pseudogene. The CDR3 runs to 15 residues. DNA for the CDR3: TGTGCCAGCAGCAAATACCGGGGATGGATCTATGGCTACACCTTC. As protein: CASSKYRGWIYGYTF.

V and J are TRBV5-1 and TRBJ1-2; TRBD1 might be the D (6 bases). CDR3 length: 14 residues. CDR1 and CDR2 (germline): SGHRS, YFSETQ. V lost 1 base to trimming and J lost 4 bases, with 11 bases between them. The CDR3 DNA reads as TGCGCCAGCAGCTTGTGGGAAGGGGGCTATGGCTACACCTTC. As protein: CASSLWEGGYGYTF.

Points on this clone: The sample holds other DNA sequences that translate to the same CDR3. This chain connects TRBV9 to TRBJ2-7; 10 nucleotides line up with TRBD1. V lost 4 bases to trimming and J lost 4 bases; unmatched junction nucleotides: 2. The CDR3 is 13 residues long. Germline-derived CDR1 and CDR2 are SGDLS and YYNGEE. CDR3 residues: CASSLGQGYEQYF. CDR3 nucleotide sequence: TGTGCCAGCAGCCTGGGACAGGGGTACGAGCAGTACTTC.

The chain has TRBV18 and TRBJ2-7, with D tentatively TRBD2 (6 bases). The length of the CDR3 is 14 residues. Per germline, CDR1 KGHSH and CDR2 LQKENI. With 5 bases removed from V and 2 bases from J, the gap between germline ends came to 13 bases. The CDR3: CASSAGRGPYEQYF. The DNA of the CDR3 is TGTGCCAGCTCAGCGGGGCGAGGACCCTACGAGCAGTACTTC.

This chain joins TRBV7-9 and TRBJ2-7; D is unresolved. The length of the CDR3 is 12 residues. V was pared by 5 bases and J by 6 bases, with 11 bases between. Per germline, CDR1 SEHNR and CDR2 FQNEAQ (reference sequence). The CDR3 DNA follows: TGTGCCAGCAGCCCAACGAGGATCGAGCAGTACTTC. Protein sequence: CASSPTRIEQYF.

The CDR3 protein is CASSYPQIATGELFF. The CDR3 DNA sequence: TGTGCCAGCAGTTACCCTCAAATAGCTACCGGGGAGCTGTTTTTT. V usage is TRBV7-2 and J usage is TRBJ2-2; the D is unclear. V lost 6 bases, J lost 5 bases, and 16 bases lay in between. Per the germline V gene, CDR1 is SGHTA and CDR2 is FQGNSA. CDR3 length: 15 residues.

CDR3 bases: TGTGCCAGCAGCGTAGACGAGGGTAGGAACTACGAGCAGTACTTC. It is translated as CASSVDEGRNYEQYF. The chain employs TRBV9 and TRBJ2-7; TRBD2 might be the D (5 bases). Germline V gives CDR1 SGDLS, CDR2 YYNGEE. The germline V and J ends were trimmed by 0 bases and 3 bases, with 13 bases remaining between them. The CDR3 is 15 residues long.

The CDR3 DNA is TGTGCCAGCAGCGAGGGACTAGCGGGGCGCACAGATACGCAGTATTTT. Translating it yields CASSEGLAGRTDTQYF. V is TRBV7-2 and J is TRBJ2-3, with TRBD2 identical over 13 bases. This CDR3 comprises 16 residues. J was trimmed by 1 base and V by 5 bases; bases with no gene match: 3. Germline V gives CDR1 SGHTA, CDR2 FQGNSA.

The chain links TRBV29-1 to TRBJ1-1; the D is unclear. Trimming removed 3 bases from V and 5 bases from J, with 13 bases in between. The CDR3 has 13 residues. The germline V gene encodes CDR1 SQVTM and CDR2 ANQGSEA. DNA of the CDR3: TGCAGCGTTGAGGTGGGGTCGGGGACTGAAGCTTTCTTT. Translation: CSVEVGSGTEAFF.

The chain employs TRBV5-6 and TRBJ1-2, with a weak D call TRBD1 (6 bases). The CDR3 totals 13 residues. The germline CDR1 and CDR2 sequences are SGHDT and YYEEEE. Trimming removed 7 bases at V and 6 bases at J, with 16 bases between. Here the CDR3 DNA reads TGTGCCAGCCTATCGAGGAACAGGGATGGCTACACCTTC. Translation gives CASLSRNRDGYTF.

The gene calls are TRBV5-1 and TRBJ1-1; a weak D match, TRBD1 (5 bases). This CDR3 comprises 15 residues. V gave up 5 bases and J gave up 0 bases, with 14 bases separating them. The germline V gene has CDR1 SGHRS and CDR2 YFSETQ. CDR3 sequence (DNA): TGCGCCAGCAGTCGAAAAGGGGCAATGAACACTGAAGCTTTCTTT. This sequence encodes CASSRKGAMNTEAFF.

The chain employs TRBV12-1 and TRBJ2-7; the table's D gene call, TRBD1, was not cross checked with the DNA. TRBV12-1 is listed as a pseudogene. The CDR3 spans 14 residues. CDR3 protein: CASSPGTERAEQYF. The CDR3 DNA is TGTGCCAGCAGCCCCGGGACAGAAAGGGCCGAGCAGTACTTC.

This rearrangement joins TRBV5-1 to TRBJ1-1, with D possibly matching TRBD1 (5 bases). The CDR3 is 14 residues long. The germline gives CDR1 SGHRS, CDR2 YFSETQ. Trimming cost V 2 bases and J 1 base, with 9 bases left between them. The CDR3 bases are TGCGCCAGCAGCTTCAAGGGGCCGAACACTGAAGCTTTCTTT. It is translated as CASSFKGPNTEAFF.

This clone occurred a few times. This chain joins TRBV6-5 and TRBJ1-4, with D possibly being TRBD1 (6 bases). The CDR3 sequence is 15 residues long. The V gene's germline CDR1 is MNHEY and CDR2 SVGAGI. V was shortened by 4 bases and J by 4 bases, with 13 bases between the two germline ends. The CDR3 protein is CASSSYRDRNEKLFF. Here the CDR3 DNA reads TGTGCCAGCAGTTCCTACAGGGACCGTAATGAAAAACTGTTTTTT.

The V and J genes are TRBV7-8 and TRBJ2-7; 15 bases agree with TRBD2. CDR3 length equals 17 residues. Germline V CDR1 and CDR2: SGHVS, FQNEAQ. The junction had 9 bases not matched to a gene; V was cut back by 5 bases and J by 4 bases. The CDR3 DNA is TGTGCCAGCAGCCCCCGGACTAGCGGGAGGGCCGGGTACGAGCAGTACTTC. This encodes CASSPRTSGRAGYEQYF.

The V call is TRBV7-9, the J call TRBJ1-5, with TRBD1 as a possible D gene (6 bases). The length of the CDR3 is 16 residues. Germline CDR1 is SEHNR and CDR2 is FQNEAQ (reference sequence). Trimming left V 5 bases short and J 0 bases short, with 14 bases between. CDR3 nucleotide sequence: TGTGCCAGCAGCCGAGGACAGACTAATAGCAATCAGCCCCAGCATTTT. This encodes CASSRGQTNSNQPQHF. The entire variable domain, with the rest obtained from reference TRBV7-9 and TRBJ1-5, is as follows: DTGVSQNPRHKITKRGQNVTFRCDPISEHNRLYWYRQTLGQGPEFLTYFQNEAQLEKSRLLSDRFSAERPKGSFSTLEIQRTEQGDSAMYLCASSRGQTNSNQPQHFGDGTRLSIL.

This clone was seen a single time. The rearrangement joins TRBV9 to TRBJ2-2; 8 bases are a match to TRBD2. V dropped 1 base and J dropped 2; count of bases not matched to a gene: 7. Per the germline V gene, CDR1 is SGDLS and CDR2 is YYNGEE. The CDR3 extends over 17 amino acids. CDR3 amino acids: CASSVNRRGANTGELFF. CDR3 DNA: TGTGCCAGCAGCGTAAATCGGCGGGGGGCAAACACCGGGGAGCTGTTTTTT.

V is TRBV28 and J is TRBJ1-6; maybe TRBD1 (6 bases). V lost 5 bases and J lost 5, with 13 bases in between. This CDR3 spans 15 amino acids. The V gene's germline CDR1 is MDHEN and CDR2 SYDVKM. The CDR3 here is CASSTPTGHNSPLHF. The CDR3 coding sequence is TGTGCCAGCAGTACACCAACAGGGCATAATTCACCCCTCCACTTT.

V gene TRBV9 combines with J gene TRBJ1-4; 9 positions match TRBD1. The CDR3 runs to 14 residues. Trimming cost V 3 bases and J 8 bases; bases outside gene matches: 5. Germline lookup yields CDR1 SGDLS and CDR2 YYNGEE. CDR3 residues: CASSAGQGGEKLFF. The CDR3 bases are TGTGCCAGCAGCGCGGGACAGGGAGGGGAAAAACTGTTTTTT. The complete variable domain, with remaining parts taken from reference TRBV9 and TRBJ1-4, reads DSGVTQTPKHLITATGQRVTLRCSPRSGDLSVYWYQQSLDQGLQFLIQYYNGEERAKGNILERFSAQQFPDLHSELNLSSLELGDSALYFCASSAGQGGEKLFFGSGTQLSVL.